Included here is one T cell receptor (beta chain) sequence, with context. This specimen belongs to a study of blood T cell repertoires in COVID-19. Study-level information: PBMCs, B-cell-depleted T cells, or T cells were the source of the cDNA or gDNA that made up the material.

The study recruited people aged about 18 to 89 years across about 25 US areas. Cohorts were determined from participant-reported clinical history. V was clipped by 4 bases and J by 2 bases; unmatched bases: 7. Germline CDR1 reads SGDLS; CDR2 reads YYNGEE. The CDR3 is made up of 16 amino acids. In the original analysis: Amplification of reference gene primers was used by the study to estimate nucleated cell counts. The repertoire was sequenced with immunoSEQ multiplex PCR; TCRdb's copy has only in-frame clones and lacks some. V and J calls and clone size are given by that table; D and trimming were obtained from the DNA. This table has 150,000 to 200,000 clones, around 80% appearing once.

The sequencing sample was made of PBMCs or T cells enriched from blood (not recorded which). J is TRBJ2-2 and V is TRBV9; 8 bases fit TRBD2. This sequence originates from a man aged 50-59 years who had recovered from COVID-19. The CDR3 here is CASSPAAGANTGELFF. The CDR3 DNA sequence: TGTGCCAGCAGCCCCGCAGCGGGGGCCAACACCGGGGAGCTGTTTTTT.